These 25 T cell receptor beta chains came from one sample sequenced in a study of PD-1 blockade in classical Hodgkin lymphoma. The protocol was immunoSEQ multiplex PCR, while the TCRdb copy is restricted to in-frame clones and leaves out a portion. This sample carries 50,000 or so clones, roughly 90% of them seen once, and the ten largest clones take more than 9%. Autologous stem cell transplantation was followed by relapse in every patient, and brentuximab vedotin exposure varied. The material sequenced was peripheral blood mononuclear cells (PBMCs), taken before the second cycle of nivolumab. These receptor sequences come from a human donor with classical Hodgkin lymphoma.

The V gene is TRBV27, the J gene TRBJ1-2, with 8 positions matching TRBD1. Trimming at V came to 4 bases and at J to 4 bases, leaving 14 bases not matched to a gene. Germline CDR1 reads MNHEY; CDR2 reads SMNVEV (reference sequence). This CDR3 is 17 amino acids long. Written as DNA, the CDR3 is TGTGCCAGCAGTTCTGGGGCAGGGGGCTGGTCTAGCTATGGCTACACCTTC. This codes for CASSSGAGGWSSYGYTF.

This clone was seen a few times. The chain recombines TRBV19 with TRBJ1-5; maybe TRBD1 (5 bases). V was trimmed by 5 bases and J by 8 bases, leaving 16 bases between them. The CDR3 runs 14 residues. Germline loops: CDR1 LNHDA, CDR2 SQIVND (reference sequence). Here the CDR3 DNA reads TGTGCCAGTAGTCCGCGCCAGGGTGCGGAGCCCCAGCATTTT. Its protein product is CASSPRQGAEPQHF.

The CDR3 loop reads CASSLTQFLTEAFF. Written as DNA, the CDR3 is TGTGCCAGCAGTTTAACCCAGTTTCTAACTGAAGCTTTCTTT. V and J are TRBV28 and TRBJ1-1; D is unresolved. Per the germline V gene, CDR1 is MDHEN and CDR2 is SYDVKM. CDR3 length equals 14 residues. With 2 bases removed from V and 5 bases from J, the gap between germline ends came to 12 bases.

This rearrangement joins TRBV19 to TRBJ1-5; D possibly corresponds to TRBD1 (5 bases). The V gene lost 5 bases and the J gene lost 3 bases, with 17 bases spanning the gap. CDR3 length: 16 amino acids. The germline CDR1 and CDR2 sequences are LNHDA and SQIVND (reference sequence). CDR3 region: CASSSPPGTLNQPQHF. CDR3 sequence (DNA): TGTGCCAGTAGTTCTCCCCCCGGGACCCTCAATCAGCCCCAGCATTTT.

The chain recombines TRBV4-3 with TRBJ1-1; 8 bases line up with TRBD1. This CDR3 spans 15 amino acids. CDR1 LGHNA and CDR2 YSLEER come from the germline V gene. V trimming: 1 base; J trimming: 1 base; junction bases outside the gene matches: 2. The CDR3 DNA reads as TGCGCCAGCAGCCAAGGGACAGGGTCGAACACTGAAGCTTTCTTT. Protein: CASSQGTGSNTEAFF.

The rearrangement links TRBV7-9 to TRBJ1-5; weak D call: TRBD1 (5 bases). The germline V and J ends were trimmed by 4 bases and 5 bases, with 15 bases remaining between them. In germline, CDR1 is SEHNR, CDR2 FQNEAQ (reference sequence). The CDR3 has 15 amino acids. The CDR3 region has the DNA TGTGCCAGCAGCTCTGTGGGGGAGGCGGATCAGCCCCAGCATTTT. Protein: CASSSVGEADQPQHF.

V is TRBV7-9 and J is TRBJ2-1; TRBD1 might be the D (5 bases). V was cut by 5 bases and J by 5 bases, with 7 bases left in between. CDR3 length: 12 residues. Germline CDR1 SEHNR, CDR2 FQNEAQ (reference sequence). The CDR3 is CASSKDNNEQFF. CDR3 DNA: TGTGCCAGCAGCAAGGACAACAATGAGCAGTTCTTC.

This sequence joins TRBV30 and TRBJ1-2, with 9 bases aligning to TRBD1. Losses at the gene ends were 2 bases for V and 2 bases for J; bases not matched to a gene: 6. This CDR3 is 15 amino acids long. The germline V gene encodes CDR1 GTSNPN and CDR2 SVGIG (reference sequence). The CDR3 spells CAWSRTGTGNYGYTF. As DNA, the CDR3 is TGTGCCTGGAGTCGAACCGGGACAGGGAACTATGGCTACACCTTC.

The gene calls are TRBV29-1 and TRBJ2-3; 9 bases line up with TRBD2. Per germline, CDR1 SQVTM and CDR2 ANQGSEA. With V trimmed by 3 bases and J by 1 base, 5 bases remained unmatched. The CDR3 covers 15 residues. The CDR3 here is CSVDPPSGGTDTQYF. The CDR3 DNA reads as TGCAGCGTTGATCCCCCTAGCGGGGGCACAGATACGCAGTATTTT.

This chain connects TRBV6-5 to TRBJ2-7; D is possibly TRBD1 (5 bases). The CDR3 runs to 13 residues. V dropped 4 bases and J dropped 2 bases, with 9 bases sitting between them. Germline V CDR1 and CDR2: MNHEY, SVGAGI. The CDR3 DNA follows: TGTGCCAGCAGTTGGGGCCTTGCCTACGAGCAGTACTTC. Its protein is CASSWGLAYEQYF.

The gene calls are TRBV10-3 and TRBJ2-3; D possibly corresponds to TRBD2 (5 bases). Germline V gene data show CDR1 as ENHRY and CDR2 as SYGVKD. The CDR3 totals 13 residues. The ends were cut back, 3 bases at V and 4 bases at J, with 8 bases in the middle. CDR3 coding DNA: TGTGCCATCAGTGATCTAGCTTCAGATACGCAGTATTTT. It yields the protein CAISDLASDTQYF.

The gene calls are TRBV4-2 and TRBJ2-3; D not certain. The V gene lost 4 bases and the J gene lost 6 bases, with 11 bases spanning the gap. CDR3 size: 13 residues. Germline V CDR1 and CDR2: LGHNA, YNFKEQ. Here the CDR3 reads CASSPPGSDTQYF. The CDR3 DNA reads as TGTGCCAGCAGCCCCCCCGGGTCGGATACGCAGTATTTT.

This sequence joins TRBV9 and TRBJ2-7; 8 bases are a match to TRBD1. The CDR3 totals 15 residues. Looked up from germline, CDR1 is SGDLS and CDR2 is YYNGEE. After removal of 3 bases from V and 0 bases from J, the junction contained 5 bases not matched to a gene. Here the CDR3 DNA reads TGTGCCAGCAGCGGTCGGACAGGGAACTCCTACGAGCAGTACTTC. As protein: CASSGRTGNSYEQYF.

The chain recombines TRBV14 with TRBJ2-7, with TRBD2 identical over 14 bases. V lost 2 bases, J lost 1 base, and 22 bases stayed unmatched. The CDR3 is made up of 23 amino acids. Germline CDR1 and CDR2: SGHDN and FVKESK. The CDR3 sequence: CASSQSGQIGGLGLAGVSYEQYF. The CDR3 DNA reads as TGTGCCAGCAGCCAATCGGGACAGATCGGCGGTTTGGGACTAGCGGGGGTATCCTACGAGCAGTACTTC.

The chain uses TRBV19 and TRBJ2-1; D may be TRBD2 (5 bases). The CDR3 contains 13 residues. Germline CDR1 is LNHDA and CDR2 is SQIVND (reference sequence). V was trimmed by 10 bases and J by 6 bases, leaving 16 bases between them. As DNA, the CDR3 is TGTGCCACTAAGTACGGAGGATCCAATGAGCAGTTCTTC. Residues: CATKYGGSNEQFF.

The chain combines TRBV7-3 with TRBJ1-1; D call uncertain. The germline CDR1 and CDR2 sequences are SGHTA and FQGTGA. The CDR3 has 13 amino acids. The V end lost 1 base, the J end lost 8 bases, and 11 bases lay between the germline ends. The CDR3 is CASSLRLGNEAFF. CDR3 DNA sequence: TGTGCCAGCAGCTTAAGGCTGGGAAACGAAGCTTTCTTT.

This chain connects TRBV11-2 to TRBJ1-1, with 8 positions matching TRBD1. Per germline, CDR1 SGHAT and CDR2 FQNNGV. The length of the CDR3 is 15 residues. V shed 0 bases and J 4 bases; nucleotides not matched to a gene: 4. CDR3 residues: CASSLDMDRVTEAFF. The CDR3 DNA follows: TGTGCCAGCAGCTTAGATATGGACAGGGTCACTGAAGCTTTCTTT. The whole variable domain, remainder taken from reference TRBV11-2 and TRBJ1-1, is EAGVAQSPRYKIIEKRQSVAFWCNPISGHATLYWYQQILGQGPKLLIQFQNNGVVDDSQLPKDRFSAERLKGVDSTLKIQPAKLEDSAVYLCASSLDMDRVTEAFFGQGTRLTVV.

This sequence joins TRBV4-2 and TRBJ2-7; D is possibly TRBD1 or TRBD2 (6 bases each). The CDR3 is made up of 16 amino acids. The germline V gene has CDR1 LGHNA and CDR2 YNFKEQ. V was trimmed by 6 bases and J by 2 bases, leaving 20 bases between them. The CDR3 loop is CASSRPSGALTYEQYF. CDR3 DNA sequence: TGTGCCAGCAGTCGACCGTCGGGGGCCCTTACCTACGAGCAGTACTTC.

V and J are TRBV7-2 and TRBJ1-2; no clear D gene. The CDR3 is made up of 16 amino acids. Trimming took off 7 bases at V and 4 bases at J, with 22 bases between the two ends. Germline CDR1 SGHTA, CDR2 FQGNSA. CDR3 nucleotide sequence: TGTGCCAGCACCGTCGCCTACGTGGCAGGCAGCTATGGCTACACCTTC. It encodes CASTVAYVAGSYGYTF. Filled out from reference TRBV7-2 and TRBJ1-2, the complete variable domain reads GAGVSQSPSNKVTEKGKDVELRCDPISGHTALYWYRQSLGQGLEFLIYFQGNSAPDKSGLPSDRFSAERTGGSVSTLTIQRTQQEDSAVYLCASTVAYVAGSYGYTFGSGTRLTVV.

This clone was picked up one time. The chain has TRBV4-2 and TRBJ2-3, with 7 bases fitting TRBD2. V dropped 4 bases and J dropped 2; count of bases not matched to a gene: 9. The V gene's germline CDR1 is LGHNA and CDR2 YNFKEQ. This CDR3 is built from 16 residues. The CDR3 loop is CASSLVSAGFTDTQYF. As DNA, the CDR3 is TGTGCCAGCAGCCTTGTATCAGCGGGGTTCACAGATACGCAGTATTTT.

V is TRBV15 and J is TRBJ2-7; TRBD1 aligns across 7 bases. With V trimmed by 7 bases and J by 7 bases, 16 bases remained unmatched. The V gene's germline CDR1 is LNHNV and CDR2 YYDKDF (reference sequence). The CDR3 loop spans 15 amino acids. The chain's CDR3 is CATTPTGPFLGEQYF. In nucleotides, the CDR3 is TGTGCCACCACCCCGACAGGGCCCTTTTTAGGAGAGCAGTACTTC.

CDR3 region: CASRPGTLNTEAFF. Here the CDR3 DNA reads TGTGCCAGCAGACCCGGGACACTTAACACTGAAGCTTTCTTT. The V gene is TRBV6-6, the J gene TRBJ1-1, with D possibly matching TRBD1 (6 bases). Germline V gives CDR1 MNHNY, CDR2 SVGAGI (reference sequence). The CDR3 is made up of 14 amino acids. V was clipped by 6 bases and J by 2 bases, with 13 bases between them.

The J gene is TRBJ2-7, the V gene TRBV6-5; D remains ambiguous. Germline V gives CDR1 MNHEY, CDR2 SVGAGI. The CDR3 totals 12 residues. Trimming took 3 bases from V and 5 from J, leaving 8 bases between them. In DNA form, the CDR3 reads TGTGCCAGCAGTTATAATGGGGACGAGCAGTACTTC. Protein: CASSYNGDEQYF.

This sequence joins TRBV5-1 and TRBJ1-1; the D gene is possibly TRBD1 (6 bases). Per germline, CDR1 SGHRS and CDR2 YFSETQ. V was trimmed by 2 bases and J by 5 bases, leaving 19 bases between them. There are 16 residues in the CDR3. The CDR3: CASSLGPPQGGTEAFF. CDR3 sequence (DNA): TGCGCCAGCAGCTTAGGCCCTCCACAGGGAGGTACTGAAGCTTTCTTT.

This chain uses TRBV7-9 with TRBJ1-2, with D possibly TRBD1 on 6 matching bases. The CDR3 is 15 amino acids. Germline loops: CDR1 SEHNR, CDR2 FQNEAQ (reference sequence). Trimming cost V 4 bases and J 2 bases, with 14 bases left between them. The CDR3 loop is CASSSTGTPNYGYTF. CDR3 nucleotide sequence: TGTGCCAGCAGCTCTACAGGGACTCCCAACTATGGCTACACCTTC.